The 26 T cell receptor beta chains below were found in one sample sequenced in a study of cytomegalovirus exposure and HLA in healthy donors. PCR primers comprised 60 Vbeta and 13 Jbeta primers. Assay: immunoSEQ multiplex PCR; the TCRdb copy retains only in-frame clones and omits some. Here the sample spans about 130,000 clones, about 82% being singletons. Source material: PBMCs. These TCRs come from a boy aged 5-17 years in good health and CMV-seronegative.

This clone was seen more than once but under ten times. This rearrangement joins TRBV6-1 to TRBJ2-7; 7 bases fit TRBD2. The ends lost 3 bases at V and 0 bases at J; junction bases unmatched: 2. CDR1 and CDR2 from the germline V gene are MNHNS and SASEGT. This CDR3 region has 14 residues. The CDR3 sequence is CASSEGLYSYEQYF. CDR3 in DNA: TGTGCCAGCAGTGAGGGACTATACTCCTACGAGCAGTACTTC.

V gene TRBV14 combines with J gene TRBJ2-6; no firm D call. Trimming removed 3 bases from V and 1 base from J, with 7 bases in between. The CDR3 contains 15 residues. CDR1 SGHDN and CDR2 FVKESK come from the germline V gene. The CDR3 sequence: CASSHTFSGANVLTF. The DNA of the CDR3 is TGTGCCAGCAGCCACACATTTTCTGGGGCCAACGTCCTGACTTTC.

The chain has TRBV6-5 and TRBJ2-7; 8 bases fit TRBD2. J gave up 3 bases and V 8 bases, and 12 bases lay outside the gene matches. The germline CDR1 and CDR2 sequences are MNHEY and SVGAGI. CDR3 length: 15 residues. The CDR3 nucleotides read TGTGCCAGCCACCAGGCGGGAGGCATACACTACGAGCAGTACTTC. Translated: CASHQAGGIHYEQYF.

This chain links TRBV7-3 with TRBJ2-1; 8 positions match TRBD2. The CDR3 sequence is 15 residues long. V lost 5 bases, J lost 8 bases, and 11 bases stayed unmatched. Germline CDR1 SGHTA, CDR2 FQGTGA. CDR3 nucleotides: TGTGCCAGCAGCCCCACGGGACTAGTTTTGGATGAGCAGTTCTTC. This encodes CASSPTGLVLDEQFF.

The CDR3 nucleotides read TGTGCCAGCTCAAAATTCCCACAGGGTCCAGACGAAAAACTGTTTTTT. Its translation: CASSKFPQGPDEKLFF. The rearrangement uses TRBV25-1 and TRBJ1-4; TRBD1 might be the D (6 bases). V was trimmed by 8 bases and J by 8 bases, leaving 24 bases between them. This CDR3 contains 16 residues. Germline V gene sequence: CDR1 MGHDK, CDR2 SYGVNS.

J is TRBJ1-5 and V is TRBV5-1; 9 positions match TRBD1. V gave up 4 bases and J gave up 6 bases; unmatched junction bases: 8. This CDR3 is built from 15 residues. Germline-derived CDR1 and CDR2 are SGHRS and YFSETQ. CDR3 residues: CASSPGTGYGQPQHF. In DNA form, the CDR3 reads TGCGCCAGCAGCCCGGGGACAGGGTACGGTCAGCCCCAGCATTTT.

The rearrangement links TRBV11-2 to TRBJ2-5; D is unresolved. V gave up 6 bases and J gave up 2 bases, with 13 bases separating them. CDR3 length: 14 amino acids. CDR1 SGHAT and CDR2 FQNNGV come from the germline V gene. As DNA, the CDR3 is TGTGCCAGCAGTAGAAGCTATACGCAAGAGACCCAGTACTTC. It encodes CASSRSYTQETQYF. The complete variable domain, with remaining parts taken from reference TRBV11-2 and TRBJ2-5, reads EAGVAQSPRYKIIEKRQSVAFWCNPISGHATLYWYQQILGQGPKLLIQFQNNGVVDDSQLPKDRFSAERLKGVDSTLKIQPAKLEDSAVYLCASSRSYTQETQYFGPGTRLLVL.

The rearrangement links TRBV7-2 to TRBJ2-7; 7 bases line up with TRBD2. J lost 1 base, V lost 0 bases, and 0 bases had no gene match. The germline gives CDR1 SGHTA, CDR2 FQGNSA. The CDR3 loop spans 14 amino acids. The CDR3 bases are TGTGCCAGCAGCTTAGCGGGACTATCCTACGAGCAGTACTTC. It codes for CASSLAGLSYEQYF.

This rearrangement joins TRBV2 to TRBJ2-7; D perhaps matches TRBD1 (6 bases). CDR1 is SNHLY, CDR2 FYNNEI, per germline. This CDR3 comprises 15 residues. V was shortened by 2 bases and J by 4 bases, with 15 bases between the two germline ends. The CDR3 loop is CASSETAGAGYEQYF. DNA of the CDR3: TGTGCCAGCAGTGAAACGGCAGGGGCTGGGTACGAGCAGTACTTC.

The chain has TRBV7-8 and TRBJ2-1, with D possibly being TRBD2 (6 bases). In germline, CDR1 is SGHVS, CDR2 FQNEAQ. With 5 bases removed from V and 7 bases from J, the gap between germline ends came to 15 bases. The CDR3 is 14 residues long. DNA of the CDR3: TGTGCCAGCAGCCCCGAGACTAGAAGGAATGAGCAGTTCTTC. It encodes CASSPETRRNEQFF.

This sequence joins TRBV6-1 and TRBJ2-4; weak D call: TRBD2 (6 bases). This CDR3 has 16 amino acids. V was clipped by 1 base and J by 3 bases, with 13 bases between them. Germline CDR1 MNHNS, CDR2 SASEGT. The chain's CDR3 is CASSEGLAPNKNIQYF. As DNA, the CDR3 is TGTGCCAGCAGTGAAGGCCTAGCGCCGAACAAAAACATTCAGTACTTC.

This chain joins TRBV19 and TRBJ1-4; the D gene is possibly TRBD1 (6 bases). The CDR3 is made up of 15 amino acids. The V gene lost 6 bases and the J gene lost 8 bases, with 19 bases spanning the gap. Germline assignment: CDR1 LNHDA and CDR2 SQIVND (reference sequence). CDR3 nucleotides: TGTGCCAGTAGACCGATTCGGGACACAAACGAAAAACTGTTTTTT. Translation: CASRPIRDTNEKLFF.

This clone appeared a few times. The chain carries TRBV19 and TRBJ2-6; the match to TRBD2 covers 9 bases. CDR3 length: 19 residues. CDR1 is LNHDA, CDR2 SQIVND, per germline (reference sequence). V shed 6 bases, J shed 3 bases, and the junction held 15 bases outside the gene matches. CDR3 sequence reads: CASSLIRGSGSYGANVLTF. The DNA for the CDR3 is TGTGCCAGTAGCCTCATCCGGGGTAGCGGGAGCTATGGGGCCAACGTCCTGACTTTC.

This sequence joins TRBV2 and TRBJ2-1, with 7 bases matching TRBD2. Germline-derived CDR1 and CDR2 are SNHLY and FYNNEI. CDR3 length: 16 amino acids. V lost 3 bases to trimming and J lost 3 bases; unmatched junction nucleotides: 8. The CDR3 region has the DNA TGTGCCAGCAGTGAGCTCCAACTAGCGTACTACAATGAGCAGTTCTTC. Protein sequence: CASSELQLAYYNEQFF.

This clone was observed once. The CDR3 loop reads CASSYFPAGPRPQFF. The CDR3 nucleotides are TGTGCCAGCAGCTACTTTCCAGCGGGCCCGCGCCCCCAGTTCTTC. The chain uses TRBV13 and TRBJ2-1, with D maybe TRBD2 (6 bases). Germline CDR1 reads PRHDT; CDR2 reads FYEKMQ (reference sequence). This CDR3 is built from 15 residues. V lost 4 bases to trimming and J lost 13 bases, with 23 bases between them.

The chain uses TRBV27 and TRBJ2-7; 7 bases are a match to TRBD2. CDR1 MNHEY and CDR2 SMNVEV come from the germline V gene (reference sequence). CDR3 size: 14 residues. The V gene end was trimmed by 0 bases and the J gene end by 3 bases; junction bases not matched to a gene: 2. Here the CDR3 DNA reads TGTGCCAGCAGTTTATCGGGCGGGGGCTACGAGCAGTACTTC. The encoded protein is CASSLSGGGYEQYF.

The chain uses TRBV6-5 and TRBJ2-7; 8 positions match TRBD2. V was clipped by 0 bases and J by 6 bases; unmatched bases: 10. The CDR3 is made up of 16 amino acids. CDR1 and CDR2 from the germline V gene are MNHEY and SVGAGI. DNA for the CDR3: TGTGCCAGCAGTTACTCGAGAGGAGCGGGAGCGGCCGAGCAGTACTTC. Translation: CASSYSRGAGAAEQYF.

The V and J genes are TRBV15 and TRBJ2-1, with D maybe TRBD2 (6 bases). CDR1 and CDR2 from the germline V gene are LNHNV and YYDKDF (reference sequence). V was cut by 6 bases and J by 8 bases, with 23 bases left in between. This CDR3 is 16 amino acids long. CDR3 sequence: CATSRLAGLAPDEQFF. The DNA of the CDR3 is TGTGCCACCAGTAGGCTTGCGGGACTCGCCCCGGATGAGCAGTTCTTC.

The V call is TRBV10-1, the J call TRBJ2-4, with 7 bases fitting TRBD2. CDR1 WNHNN and CDR2 SYGVQD come from the germline V gene (reference sequence). The CDR3 length is 16 residues. V was clipped by 1 base and J by 0 bases; unmatched bases: 3. For the CDR3, the DNA is TGCGCCAGCAGTGAGTGGGCTAGCGGAGCCAAAAACATTCAGTACTTC. Translating it yields CASSEWASGAKNIQYF.

The table lists this clone with a count of one. The chain is built from TRBV10-1 and TRBJ2-2; 9 bases agree with TRBD2. Trimming took 3 bases from V and 7 from J; bases not matched to a gene: 9. This CDR3 has 16 residues. CDR1 is WNHNN, CDR2 SYGVQD, per germline (reference sequence). The CDR3 protein is CASSELAGWRGGELFF. Written as DNA, the CDR3 is TGCGCCAGCAGTGAACTAGCGGGTTGGCGGGGCGGGGAGCTGTTTTTT.

The V and J genes are TRBV7-7 and TRBJ2-7; D is uncertain. The CDR3 runs 15 residues. The V gene's germline CDR1 is SSHAT and CDR2 FNYEAQ (reference sequence). The V end lost 4 bases, the J end lost 2 bases, and 15 bases lay between the germline ends. The CDR3 region is CASSSPMVLPYEQYF. CDR3 nucleotide sequence: TGTGCCAGCAGCTCCCCCATGGTACTCCCCTACGAGCAGTACTTC.

This clone occurred a few times. J is TRBJ1-2 and V is TRBV11-3; 7 bases line up with TRBD1. The CDR3 is 14 amino acids. Germline CDR1 reads SGHNT; CDR2 reads YENEEA. With 0 bases clipped from V and 6 bases from J, the junction kept 4 bases outside the gene matches. Written as DNA, the CDR3 is TGTGCCAGCAGCTTAGACTGGGACAGAAATGGCTACACCTTC. Protein: CASSLDWDRNGYTF.

This chain links TRBV15 with TRBJ2-7, with D hard to call. This CDR3 spans 17 amino acids. Trimming shortened V by 3 bases and J by 5 bases, and 23 bases separated the two germline ends. Germline V gives CDR1 LNHNV, CDR2 YYDKDF (reference sequence). The CDR3 DNA reads as TGTGCCACCAGCAGGAAGACAACATCCTCAAGGCGTCACGAGCAGTACTTC. Translated, it gives CATSRKTTSSRRHEQYF.

Here the CDR3 reads CASSRRDRGGTEAFF. CDR3 bases: TGTGCCAGCAGCCGGCGGGACAGGGGAGGCACTGAAGCTTTCTTT. V and J are TRBV5-4 and TRBJ1-1; TRBD1 matches 10 bases. Per the germline V gene, CDR1 is SGHNT and CDR2 is YYREEE (reference sequence). The J segment lost 4 bases and the V segment lost 4 bases, leaving 7 bases of the junction unmatched. CDR3 length equals 15 residues.

This chain joins TRBV4-3 and TRBJ2-3; 9 bases match TRBD1. Germline V gives CDR1 LGHNA, CDR2 YSLEER. V dropped 4 bases and J dropped 2; count of bases not matched to a gene: 4. The CDR3 is made up of 15 amino acids. CDR3 loop: CASSPRDRVTDTQYF. The CDR3 DNA reads TGCGCCAGCAGCCCCCGGGACAGGGTCACAGATACGCAGTATTTT.

J is TRBJ2-1 and V is TRBV20-1, with D perhaps matching TRBD1 (6 bases). Trimming pared 1 base from V and 11 bases from J, leaving 9 bases between. The CDR3 extends over 11 amino acids. Germline V gene sequence: CDR1 DFQATT, CDR2 SNEGSKA (reference sequence). This CDR3 reads CSARVGTQQFF. CDR3 sequence (DNA): TGCAGTGCTAGAGTGGGGACACAGCAGTTCTTC.